The clone carrying this TCR beta chain was counted ten times or more. What it binds is unknown. These data come from a study of T cells in Graves' hyperthyroidism and ophthalmopathy. Amplification of TCR beta CDR3 regions used RNA as the template. The primer set for the first-round RT-PCR of the TCR CDR3 was HTBI. TCRdb re-analysed the multiplex PCR reads in MiXCR, keeping a single row per CDR3 protein. The repertoire holds a few hundred thousand distinct CDR3 sequences, around 15% seen once, with over 15% in the top ten. V lost 4 bases to trimming and J lost 0 bases, with 14 bases between them. The germline CDR1 and CDR2 sequences are SGHKS and YYEKEE (reference sequence). This CDR3 contains 15 residues. Over 18 months, lack of ophthalmopathy progression marked Graves' hyperthyroidism as stable. The PBMCs were taken from around 9 ml of fresh peripheral blood. Study-wide findings and caveats: Separation of ophthalmopathy from stable hyperthyroidism was achieved by a 13 V-J model. Model-based prediction identified ophthalmopathy a median approximately 6.2 months prior to its onset.

This chain uses TRBV5-5 with TRBJ2-7, with D unresolved. Sample: blood. The receptor's source is a woman aged 18-29 years with Graves' hyperthyroidism. Here the CDR3 reads CASSPWPSLSYEQYV. The CDR3 coding sequence is TGTGCCAGCAGCCCTTGGCCTAGTCTCTCCTACGAGCAGTACGTC.